Listed below are T cell receptor beta chains from one sample, sequenced in a study of cytomegalovirus exposure and HLA in healthy donors. This table comes from immunoSEQ multiplex PCR, and its TCRdb copy is limited to in-frame clones, with some not included. The sample has around 200,000 clones, over 65% seen once. The source material was PBMCs. These receptors all come from a woman aged 45-59 years in good health and CMV-seropositive. Each CDR3 is given without its conserved first and last residue. The order of the fields is V gene, J gene, CDR3 protein.

>TRBV9|TRBJ2-3
ASSVAGQDTDTQY
>TRBV6-1|TRBJ2-1
ASSRDSYNEQF
>TRBV4-3|TRBJ2-3
ASSQTVLGGAGNTQY
>TRBV9|TRBJ1-1
ASSPGAGKTEAF
>TRBV18|TRBJ1-3
ASSPLTGSYSGNTIY
>TRBV15|TRBJ2-1
ATSRAGFHEQF
>TRBV7-3|TRBJ2-5
ASSLRRDRQETQY
>TRBV6-5|TRBJ1-5
ASSKDFGGNQPQH
>TRBV28|TRBJ2-7
ASSLRGTRQY
>TRBV4-3|TRBJ2-7
ASSPWAGGFYEQY
>TRBV7-9|TRBJ1-6
SSSLAYGPNSPLH
>TRBV2|TRBJ2-5
ASTRDSQETQY
>TRBV19|TRBJ2-3
ASSITSGGHTDTQY
>TRBV21-1|TRBJ1-1
ASTSPDRGDMNTEAF
>TRBV18|TRBJ1-6
ASSPPGDSGSPLH
>TRBV5-1|TRBJ2-3
ASSLEGGGHNTDTQY
>TRBV4-2|TRBJ2-6
ASSTGQGVRSGANVLT
>TRBV6-5|TRBJ1-1
ASSTGQGAF
>TRBV10-3|TRBJ1-5
AISEDRYSNQPQH
>TRBV4-1|TRBJ1-5
ASSLTGISNQPQH
>TRBV6-1|TRBJ1-6
ASSEGRTGPGQPQGPLH
>TRBV11-1|TRBJ1-4
ASSVNNPNEKLF
>TRBV5-1|TRBJ2-7
ASSLDQGFEQY
>TRBV6-5|TRBJ2-5
ASSYLAGRETQY
>TRBV9|TRBJ2-3
ASSVLLQDTQY
>TRBV7-9|TRBJ2-5
ASTPGGQGAKTQY
>TRBV7-2|TRBJ2-5
ASSFLEIETQY
>TRBV7-9|TRBJ1-2
ASSLNQGSYGYT
>TRBV7-2|TRBJ2-5
ASSPVSTSGGGTRAIQY
>TRBV11-3|TRBJ1-6
ASSAQGGASPLH
>TRBV6-6|TRBJ1-4
ASRVSQGATNEKLF
>TRBV6-1|TRBJ2-7
ASSPRQAPYEQY
>TRBV7-2|TRBJ1-3
ASSPRTGGHTIY
>TRBV27|TRBJ2-1
ASKPDRSRDEQF
>TRBV7-9|TRBJ2-5
ASSLEWGLAGANQETQY
>TRBV19|TRBJ1-6
ATSSPGGNSPLH
>TRBV5-1|TRBJ2-2
ASSFLAGGNTGELF
>TRBV6-5|TRBJ1-2
ASTDDRAGYT
>TRBV7-8|TRBJ2-5
ASTSIRGRQETQY
>TRBV5-4|TRBJ2-7
ASKTTGQGRSYEQY
>TRBV18|TRBJ2-3
ASSPRPGIGSTDTQY
>TRBV19|TRBJ1-4
ASRTGQGGRNEKLF
>TRBV7-9|TRBJ2-5
ASSLDKEETQY
>TRBV9|TRBJ1-2
ASSGCRGGYT
>TRBV7-9|TRBJ1-1
SSSLGQGGEI
>TRBV19|TRBJ1-3
ASSGARHSGNTIY
>TRBV29-1|TRBJ1-2
SVRSGSNYGYT
>TRBV19|TRBJ2-3
ASSIGGTSTDTQY
>TRBV28|TRBJ1-2
ASSSPGQEGTNYGYT
>TRBV7-9|TRBJ2-4
ASSLVGQGLAKNIQY